These T cell receptor beta chains were read from a single sample in a study of blood T cell repertoires in COVID-19. Only in-frame clones appear in the TCRdb table, and some are missing; sequencing was by immunoSEQ multiplex PCR. The table has about 320,000 clones, more than 75% seen once. Sequencing input: PBMCs or T cells enriched from blood (not recorded which). The receptor set was obtained from a woman in her late teens or twenties who had recovered from COVID-19. Each CDR3 is given with its conserved first and last residue. D genes are given only for firm matches. Not all rows give a size; the values are once, few, many and, for expanded clones, a class.

J: TRBJ2-7
D: TRBD1
V: TRBV10-2
size: .
DNA: TGCGCCAGCGGGACAGGGGGGGGAGAGCAGTACTTC
CDR3: CASGTGGGEQYF

J: TRBJ2-1
D: .
V: TRBV5-4
size: .
DNA: TGTGCCAGCAGCTTGGGGGGGGGCGTTAGCTCCTACAATGAGCAGTTCTTC
CDR3: CASSLGGGVSSYNEQFF

J: TRBJ1-4
D: .
V: TRBV11-1
size: .
DNA: TGTGCCAGCAGCTTAGCATCCCGGTATTCGACTAATGAAAAACTGTTTTTT
CDR3: CASSLASRYSTNEKLFF

J: TRBJ1-1
D: TRBD1
V: TRBV11-2
size: once
DNA: TGTGCCAGCAGCTACACAGGGGGCTATCTCACTGAAGCTTTCTTT
CDR3: CASSYTGGYLTEAFF

J: TRBJ2-3
D: TRBD2
V: TRBV7-9
size: once
DNA: TGTGCCAGCAGCTTAACTAGCGGGGCAGGAGATACGCAGTATTTT
CDR3: CASSLTSGAGDTQYF

J: TRBJ1-2
D: TRBD1
V: TRBV9
size: .
DNA: TGTGCCAGCAGCGTAGCTTCGGGACAGGGATATGGCTACACCTTC
CDR3: CASSVASGQGYGYTF

J: TRBJ2-5
D: .
V: TRBV2
size: .
DNA: TGTGCCAGCAGTGGGGAGGACTACCAAGAGACCCAGTACTTC
CDR3: CASSGEDYQETQYF

J: TRBJ1-1
D: .
V: TRBV19
size: .
DNA: TGTGCCAGTAGTCCCCAGGCGGGCGAGGCTTTCTTT
CDR3: CASSPQAGEAFF

J: TRBJ1-1
D: TRBD1
V: TRBV15
size: .
DNA: TGTGCCTCCCGGACAGGTACGCGGACTGAAGCTTTCTTT
CDR3: CASRTGTRTEAFF

J: TRBJ2-1
D: TRBD1
V: TRBV24-1
size: .
DNA: TGTGCCACCAGTCCTTCGACAGGGGTAACCTACAATGAGCAGTTCTTC
CDR3: CATSPSTGVTYNEQFF

J: TRBJ1-1
D: .
V: TRBV18
size: .
DNA: TGTGCCAGCTCACTTGTACAGGACACTGAAGCTTTCTTT
CDR3: CASSLVQDTEAFF

J: TRBJ2-1
D: .
V: TRBV10-3
size: .
DNA: TGTGCCATCGGGTCGGGACTTCACAATGAGCAGTTCTTC
CDR3: CAIGSGLHNEQFF

J: TRBJ1-2
D: TRBD1
V: TRBV13
size: .
DNA: TGTGCCAGCAGCCAGAATCAGGGGGGTTATGGCTACACCTTC
CDR3: CASSQNQGGYGYTF

J: TRBJ1-6
D: TRBD1
V: TRBV9
size: .
DNA: TGTGCCAGCAGCGAGAGGCTGGGGACAGGGGGCGGTTCACCCCTCCACTTT
CDR3: CASSERLGTGGGSPLHF

J: TRBJ1-5
D: .
V: TRBV7-9
size: .
DNA: TGTGCCAGCAGCTTAGGGCAGGGAAGCAATCAGCCCCAGCATTTT
CDR3: CASSLGQGSNQPQHF

J: TRBJ1-2
D: .
V: TRBV6-5
size: .
DNA: TGTGCCAGCAGGGACTGGAACTATGGCTACACCTTC
CDR3: CASRDWNYGYTF

J: TRBJ2-7
D: .
V: TRBV28
size: .
DNA: TGTGCCAGCAGTTTGTCTACCTACGAGCAGTACTTC
CDR3: CASSLSTYEQYF

J: TRBJ1-6
D: .
V: TRBV2
size: .
DNA: TGTGCCAGCAGTGAAAGACCTGACGGGGCCCTCCACTTT
CDR3: CASSERPDGALHF

J: TRBJ2-5
D: .
V: TRBV29-1
size: .
DNA: TGCAGCGTTGAAGGACAGTTTGAAGAGACCCAGTACTTC
CDR3: CSVEGQFEETQYF

J: TRBJ1-4
D: .
V: TRBV6-6
size: .
DNA: TGTGCCAGCAGTTCCTCTAATGAAAAACTGTTTTTT
CDR3: CASSSSNEKLFF

J: TRBJ1-2
D: TRBD1
V: TRBV7-3
size: .
DNA: TGTGCCAGCAGCTCAGGACAGGGGAATGGCTACACCTTC
CDR3: CASSSGQGNGYTF

J: TRBJ1-4
D: .
V: TRBV7-6
size: .
DNA: TGTGCCAGCAGCTTAACGGGGGGAGGTAATGAAAAACTGTTTTTT
CDR3: CASSLTGGGNEKLFF

J: TRBJ2-3
D: .
V: TRBV27
size: .
DNA: TGTGCCAGCAGTTTATCCGGGTTCTATATCACGCAGTATTTT
CDR3: CASSLSGFYITQYF

J: TRBJ2-7
D: TRBD1
V: TRBV28
size: .
DNA: TGTGCCAGCAGTTTAAAAGGCGTGGGCAGGGGGCTAGGCGAGCAGTACTTC
CDR3: CASSLKGVGRGLGEQYF

J: TRBJ1-2
D: .
V: TRBV5-6
size: .
DNA: TGTGCCAGCAGCTTTACCCAGGGCTACACCTTC
CDR3: CASSFTQGYTF

J: TRBJ1-5
D: .
V: TRBV19
size: .
DNA: TGTGCCAGTAGTATATTGAGTTTCAATCAGCCCCAGCATTTT
CDR3: CASSILSFNQPQHF

J: TRBJ2-2
D: .
V: TRBV18
size: .
DNA: TGTGCCAGCTCACCTATGGAGTTAAGTAGCGCCAACACCGGGGAGCTGTTTTTT
CDR3: CASSPMELSSANTGELFF

J: TRBJ1-1
D: .
V: TRBV18
size: few
DNA: TGTGCCAGCTCACCTTCGGACAGAGAAGCTTTCTTT
CDR3: CASSPSDREAFF

J: TRBJ2-1
D: TRBD2
V: TRBV28
size: .
DNA: TGTGCCAGCAGTTTGGGGGGAGGGCCCCTTAATGAGCAGTTCTTC
CDR3: CASSLGGGPLNEQFF

J: TRBJ2-7
D: TRBD2
V: TRBV7-9
size: .
DNA: TGTGCCAGCAGCGGCAGGACTAGCGGGGCCGCCCCCTACGAGCAGTACTTC
CDR3: CASSGRTSGAAPYEQYF

J: TRBJ2-2
D: TRBD1
V: TRBV19
size: .
DNA: TGTGCCAGTAACGAGGACAGGGGTATCGGGGAGCTGTTTTTT
CDR3: CASNEDRGIGELFF

J: TRBJ2-3
D: .
V: TRBV6-2/TRBV6-3
size: .
DNA: TGTGCCAGCAGCGGGACACCTTCCACAGATACGCAGTATTTT
CDR3: CASSGTPSTDTQYF

J: TRBJ1-5
D: .
V: TRBV2
size: .
DNA: TGTGCCAGCAGTATACCCGACAGTTACAATCAGCCCCAGCATTTT
CDR3: CASSIPDSYNQPQHF

J: TRBJ2-7
D: TRBD1
V: TRBV2
size: .
DNA: TGTGCCAGCAGTGGCTCCGGGACAGGGGTGGTCGAGCAGTACTTC
CDR3: CASSGSGTGVVEQYF

J: TRBJ2-4
D: TRBD2
V: TRBV6-5
size: once
DNA: TGTGCCAGGGGAACTAGCGTGGACAAAAACATTCAGTACTTC
CDR3: CARGTSVDKNIQYF

J: TRBJ2-1
D: TRBD2
V: TRBV28
size: once
DNA: TGTGCCAGCAGTTTATTGGAGCGGGGGGGCCAGTTCTTC
CDR3: CASSLLERGGQFF

J: TRBJ1-6
D: .
V: TRBV5-6
size: .
DNA: TGTGCCAGCAGCTTGGGGTGGACAGAGACTAATTCACCCCTCCACTTT
CDR3: CASSLGWTETNSPLHF

J: TRBJ2-5
D: .
V: TRBV3-1/TRBV3-2
size: .
DNA: TGTGCCAGCAGTCACTCGATAGAGGCGGGGCGAGAGACCCAGTACTTC
CDR3: CASSHSIEAGRETQYF

J: TRBJ1-2
D: .
V: TRBV6-9
size: .
DNA: TGTGCCAGCAGTTATCTTCTGTACCTAGCTAACTATGGCTACACCTTC
CDR3: CASSYLLYLANYGYTF

J: TRBJ1-1
D: .
V: TRBV28
size: once
DNA: TGTGCCAGCAGTTTAGAACAGGGATACACTGAAGCTTTCTTT
CDR3: CASSLEQGYTEAFF

J: TRBJ2-4
D: .
V: TRBV7-7
size: .
DNA: TGTGCTAGCAGCGGCGGGGGTTGGGGGCGAGCCAAAAACATTCAGTACTTC
CDR3: CASSGGGWGRAKNIQYF